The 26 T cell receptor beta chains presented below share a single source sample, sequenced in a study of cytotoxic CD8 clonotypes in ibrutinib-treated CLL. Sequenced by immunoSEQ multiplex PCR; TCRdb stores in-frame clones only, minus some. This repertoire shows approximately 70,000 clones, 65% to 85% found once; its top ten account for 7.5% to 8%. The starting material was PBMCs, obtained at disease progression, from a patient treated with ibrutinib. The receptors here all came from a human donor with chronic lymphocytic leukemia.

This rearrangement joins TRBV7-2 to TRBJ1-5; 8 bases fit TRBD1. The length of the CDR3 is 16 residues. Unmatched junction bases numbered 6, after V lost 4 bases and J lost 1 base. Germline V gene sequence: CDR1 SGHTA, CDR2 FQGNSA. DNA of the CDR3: TGTGCCAGCAGCTCCCCAGGGGGCTCGAGCAATCAGCCCCAGCATTTT. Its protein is CASSSPGGSSNQPQHF.

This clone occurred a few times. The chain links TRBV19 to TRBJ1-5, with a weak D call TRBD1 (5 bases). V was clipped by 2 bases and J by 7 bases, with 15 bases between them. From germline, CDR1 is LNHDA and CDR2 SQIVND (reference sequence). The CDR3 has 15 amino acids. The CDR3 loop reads CASSISPQGLQPQHF. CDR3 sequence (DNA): TGTGCCAGTAGTATATCCCCCCAGGGTTTGCAGCCCCAGCATTTT.

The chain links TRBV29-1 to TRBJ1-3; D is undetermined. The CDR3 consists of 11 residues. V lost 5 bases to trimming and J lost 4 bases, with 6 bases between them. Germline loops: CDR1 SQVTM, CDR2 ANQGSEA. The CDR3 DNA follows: TGCAGCGTTAAAAAGGGAAACACCATATATTTT. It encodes CSVKKGNTIYF. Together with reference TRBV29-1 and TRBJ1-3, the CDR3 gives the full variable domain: SAVISQKPSRDICQRGTSLTIQCQVDSQVTMMFWYRQQPGQSLTLIATANQGSEATYESGFVIDKFPISRPNLTFSTLTVSNMSPEDSSIYLCSVKKGNTIYFGEGSWLTVV.

Here the CDR3 DNA reads TGTGCCATCAGTGAGAGGGTGTCCATTAATGAAAAACTGTTTTTT. It codes for CAISERVSINEKLFF. The chain has TRBV10-3 and TRBJ1-4, with D unclear. The CDR3 covers 15 residues. V was cut by 2 bases and J by 4 bases, with 11 bases left in between. Germline CDR1 reads ENHRY; CDR2 reads SYGVKD.

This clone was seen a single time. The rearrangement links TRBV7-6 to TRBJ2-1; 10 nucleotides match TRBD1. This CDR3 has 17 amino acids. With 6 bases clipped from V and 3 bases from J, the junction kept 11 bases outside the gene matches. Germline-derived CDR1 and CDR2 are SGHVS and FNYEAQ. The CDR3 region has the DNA TGTGCCAGCAGTCCGATTGGTGGGACAGGGGTCTACAATGAGCAGTTCTTC. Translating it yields CASSPIGGTGVYNEQFF.

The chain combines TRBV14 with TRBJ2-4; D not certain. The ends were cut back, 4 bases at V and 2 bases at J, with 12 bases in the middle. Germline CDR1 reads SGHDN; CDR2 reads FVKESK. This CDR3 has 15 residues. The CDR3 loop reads CASSPMPAPKNIQYF. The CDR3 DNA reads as TGTGCCAGCAGCCCCATGCCAGCTCCCAAAAACATTCAGTACTTC.

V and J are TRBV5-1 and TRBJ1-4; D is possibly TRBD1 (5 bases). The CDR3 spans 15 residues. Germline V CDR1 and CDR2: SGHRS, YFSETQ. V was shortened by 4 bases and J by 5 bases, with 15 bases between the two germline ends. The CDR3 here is CASSLAAGKNEKLFF. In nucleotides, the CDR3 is TGCGCCAGCAGCCTAGCGGCAGGGAAGAATGAAAAACTGTTTTTT.

CDR3 protein: CASWAGQGEVNYGYTF. The CDR3 DNA follows: TGCGCCAGCTGGGCGGGACAGGGGGAAGTTAACTATGGCTACACCTTC. The chain carries TRBV5-1 and TRBJ1-2; 11 bases fit TRBD1. The junction had 9 bases not matched to a gene; V was cut back by 7 bases and J by 1 base. This CDR3 is 16 amino acids long. Germline V gives CDR1 SGHRS, CDR2 YFSETQ.

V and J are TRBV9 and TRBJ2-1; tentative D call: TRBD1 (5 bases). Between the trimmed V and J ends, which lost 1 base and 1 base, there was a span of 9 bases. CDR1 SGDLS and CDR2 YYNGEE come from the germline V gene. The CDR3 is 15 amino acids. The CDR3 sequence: CASSVQGLSYNEQFF. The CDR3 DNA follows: TGTGCCAGCAGCGTACAGGGTCTTTCCTACAATGAGCAGTTCTTC.

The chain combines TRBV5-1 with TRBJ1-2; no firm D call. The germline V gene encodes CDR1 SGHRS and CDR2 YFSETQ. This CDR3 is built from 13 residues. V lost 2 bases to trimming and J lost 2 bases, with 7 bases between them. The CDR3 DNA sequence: TGCGCCAGCAGCTTTCAGGAAAACTATGGCTACACCTTC. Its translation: CASSFQENYGYTF.

The CDR3 sequence: CASSLTSREGLTGELFF. CDR3 coding DNA: TGTGCCAGCAGCTTAACTTCGCGGGAGGGCCTCACCGGGGAGCTGTTTTTT. The chain couples TRBV7-3 to TRBJ2-2, with TRBD2 matching 9 bases. This CDR3 spans 17 amino acids. The germline V gene encodes CDR1 SGHTA and CDR2 FQGTGA. Losses at the gene ends were 0 bases for V and 4 bases for J; bases not matched to a gene: 6.

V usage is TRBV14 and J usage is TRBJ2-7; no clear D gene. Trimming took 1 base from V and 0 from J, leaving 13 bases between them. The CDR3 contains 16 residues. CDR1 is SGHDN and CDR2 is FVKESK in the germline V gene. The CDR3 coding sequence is TGTGCCAGCAGCCAAGTGTTTCGGGCCAGCTCCTACGAGCAGTACTTC. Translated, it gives CASSQVFRASSYEQYF.

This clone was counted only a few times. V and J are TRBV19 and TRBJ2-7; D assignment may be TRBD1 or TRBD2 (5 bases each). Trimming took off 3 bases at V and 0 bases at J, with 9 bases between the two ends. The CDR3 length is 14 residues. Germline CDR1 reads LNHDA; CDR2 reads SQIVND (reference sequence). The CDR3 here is CASSISGSSYEQYF. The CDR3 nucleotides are TGTGCCAGTAGTATCTCAGGGAGCTCCTACGAGCAGTACTTC.

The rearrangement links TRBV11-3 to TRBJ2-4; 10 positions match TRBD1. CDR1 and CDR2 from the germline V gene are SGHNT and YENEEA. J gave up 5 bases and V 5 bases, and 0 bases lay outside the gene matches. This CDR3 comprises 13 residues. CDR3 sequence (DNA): TGTGCCAGCAGCGGGACAGGGGAAAACATTCAGTACTTC. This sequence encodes CASSGTGENIQYF. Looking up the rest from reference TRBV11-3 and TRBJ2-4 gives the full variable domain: EAGVVQSPRYKIIEKKQPVAFWCNPISGHNTLYWYLQNLGQGPELLIRYENEEAVDDSQLPKDRFSAERLKGVDSTLKIQPAELGDSAVYLCASSGTGENIQYFGAGTRLSVL.

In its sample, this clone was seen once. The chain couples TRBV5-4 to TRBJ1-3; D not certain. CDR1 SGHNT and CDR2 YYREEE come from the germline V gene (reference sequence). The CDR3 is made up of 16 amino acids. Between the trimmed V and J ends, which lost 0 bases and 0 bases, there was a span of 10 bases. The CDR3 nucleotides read TGTGCCAGCAGCTTGGAAGGGCTCTACTCTGGAAACACCATATATTTT. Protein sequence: CASSLEGLYSGNTIYF. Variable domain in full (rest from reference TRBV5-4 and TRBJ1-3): ETGVTQSPTHLIKTRGQQVTLRCSSQSGHNTVSWYQQALGQGPQFIFQYYREEENGRGNFPPRFSGLQFPNYSSELNVNALELDDSALYLCASSLEGLYSGNTIYFGEGSWLTVV.

In DNA, the CDR3 is TGTGCCAGCTCACCTCTAGCGGGGGCTTACAATGAGCAGTTCTTC. Encoded protein: CASSPLAGAYNEQFF. The chain combines TRBV18 with TRBJ2-1, with TRBD2 identical over 10 bases. J was trimmed by 4 bases and V by 3 bases; bases with no gene match: 3. The CDR3 consists of 15 residues. Germline V gives CDR1 KGHSH, CDR2 LQKENI. Drawing the rest from reference TRBV18 and TRBJ2-1, the complete variable domain is NAGVMQNPRHLVRRRGQEARLRCSPMKGHSHVYWYRQLPEEGLKFMVYLQKENIIDESGMPKERFSAEFPKEGPSILRIQQVVRGDSAAYFCASSPLAGAYNEQFFGPGTRLTVL.

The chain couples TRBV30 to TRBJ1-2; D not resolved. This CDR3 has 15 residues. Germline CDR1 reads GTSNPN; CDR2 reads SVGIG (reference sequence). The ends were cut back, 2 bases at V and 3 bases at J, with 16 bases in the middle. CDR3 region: CAWSPLGQLHYGYTF. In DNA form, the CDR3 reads TGTGCCTGGAGTCCCTTAGGGCAGTTGCACTATGGCTACACCTTC.

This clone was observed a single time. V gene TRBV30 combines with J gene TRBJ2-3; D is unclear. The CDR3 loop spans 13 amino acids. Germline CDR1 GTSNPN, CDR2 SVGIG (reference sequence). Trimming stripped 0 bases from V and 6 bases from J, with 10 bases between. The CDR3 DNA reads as TGTGCCTGGAGTGTAACCGATGTGGATACGCAGTATTTT. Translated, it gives CAWSVTDVDTQYF. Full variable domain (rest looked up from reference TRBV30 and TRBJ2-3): SQTIHQWPATLVQPVGSPLSLECTVEGTSNPNLYWYRQAAGRGLQLLFYSVGIGQISSEVPQNLSASRPQDRQFILSSKKLLLSDSGFYLCAWSVTDVDTQYFGPGTRLTVL.

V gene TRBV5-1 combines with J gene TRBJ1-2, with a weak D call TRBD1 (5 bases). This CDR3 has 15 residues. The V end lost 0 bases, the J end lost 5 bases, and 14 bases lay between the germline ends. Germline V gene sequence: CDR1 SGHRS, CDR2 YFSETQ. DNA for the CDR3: TGCGCCAGCAGCTTGGCCATCGGGCCAGGGTATGGCTACACCTTC. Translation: CASSLAIGPGYGYTF.

Here the CDR3 DNA reads TGTGCCAGCGCTCGGGGGGGCTATAGCAATCAGCCCCAGCATTTT. Protein product: CASARGGYSNQPQHF. The chain has TRBV6-5 and TRBJ1-5; perhaps TRBD1 as D (6 bases). The CDR3 consists of 15 residues. CDR1 is MNHEY, CDR2 SVGAGI, per germline. The V end lost 8 bases, the J end lost 0 bases, and 14 bases lay between the germline ends.

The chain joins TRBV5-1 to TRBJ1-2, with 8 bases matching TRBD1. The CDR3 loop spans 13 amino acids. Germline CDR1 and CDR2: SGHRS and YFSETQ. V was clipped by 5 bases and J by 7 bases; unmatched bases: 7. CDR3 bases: TGCGCCAGCAGTCAGGGGGCTATGATTGGCTACACCTTC. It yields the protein CASSQGAMIGYTF.

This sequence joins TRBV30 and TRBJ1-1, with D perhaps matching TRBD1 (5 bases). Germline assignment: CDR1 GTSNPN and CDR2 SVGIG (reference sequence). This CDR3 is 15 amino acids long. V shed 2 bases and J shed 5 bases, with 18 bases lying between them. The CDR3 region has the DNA TGTGCCTGGAGTAGGGGTGGGGACCCGAGGACTGAAGCTTTCTTT. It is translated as CAWSRGGDPRTEAFF. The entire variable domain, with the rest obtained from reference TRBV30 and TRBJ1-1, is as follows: SQTIHQWPATLVQPVGSPLSLECTVEGTSNPNLYWYRQAAGRGLQLLFYSVGIGQISSEVPQNLSASRPQDRQFILSSKKLLLSDSGFYLCAWSRGGDPRTEAFFGQGTRLTVV.

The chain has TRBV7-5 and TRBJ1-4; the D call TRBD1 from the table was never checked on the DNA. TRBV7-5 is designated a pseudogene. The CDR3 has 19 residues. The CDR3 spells CVRSQKGPGQQATNEKLFF. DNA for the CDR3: TGTGTCAGAAGCCAAAAAGGTCCGGGACAGCAAGCAACTAATGAAAAACTGTTTTTT.

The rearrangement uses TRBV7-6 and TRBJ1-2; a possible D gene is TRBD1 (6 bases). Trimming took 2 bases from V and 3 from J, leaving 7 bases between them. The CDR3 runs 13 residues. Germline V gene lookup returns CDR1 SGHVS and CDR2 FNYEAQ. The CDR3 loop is CASSLQGHYGYTF. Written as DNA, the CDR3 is TGTGCCAGCAGCTTACAGGGGCACTATGGCTACACCTTC.

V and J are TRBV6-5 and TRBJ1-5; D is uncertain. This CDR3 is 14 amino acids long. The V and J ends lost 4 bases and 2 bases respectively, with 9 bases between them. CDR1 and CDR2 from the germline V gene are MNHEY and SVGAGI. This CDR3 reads CASSSVLGNQPQHF. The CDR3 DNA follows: TGTGCCAGCAGTTCCGTACTAGGCAATCAGCCCCAGCATTTT.

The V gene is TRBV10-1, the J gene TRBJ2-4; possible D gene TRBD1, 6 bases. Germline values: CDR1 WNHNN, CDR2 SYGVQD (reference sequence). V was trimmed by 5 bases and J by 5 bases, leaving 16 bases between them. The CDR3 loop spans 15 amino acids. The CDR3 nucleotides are TGCGCCAGCAGTTTGGGAAAACAGGGACAAAACATTCAGTACTTC. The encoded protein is CASSLGKQGQNIQYF.